This T cell receptor beta chain was documented in a study of CD8+CD57+ T cells in acquired aplastic anemia. The wider study: The study obtained an average of 3.2 ug of DNA from sorted CD4+ and CD8+ cells.

Sequenced patients had shown CD8+CD57+ cell expansion by flow cytometry. Among the patients, all had severe acquired aplastic anemia. Findings of the study overall: About 28 sequences, all CD8+ CDR3, were shared between patients and controls. Patient and control CD8+ Simpson's diversity was not significantly different.

The template for TCR beta VDJ and CDR3 sequence profiling was genomic DNA. TCRdb processed the reads anew with MiXCR; each CDR3 protein has one entry. The sample holds around 220,000 distinct CDR3 sequences; almost 50% are singletons and the top ten take 20%. Notes on this clonotype: Its matching antigen is unknown.

J was trimmed by 2 bases and V by 7 bases; bases with no gene match: 11. Germline lookup yields CDR1 SQVTM and CDR2 ANQGSEA. CDR3 length: 15 residues. The chain couples TRBV29-1 to TRBJ2-7, with TRBD2 identical over 10 bases. The sequenced sample consisted of sorted CD4+, CD8+, or CD8+CD57+ T cells (not recorded which) from PBMCs. The sequence derives from a human donor with aplastic anemia. Here the CDR3 DNA reads TGCAGCGCAGACACTAGCGGGGCCGACACCTACGAGCAGTACTTC. Translating it yields CSADTSGADTYEQYF.